The rows below give T cell receptor beta chains drawn from one sample of a study of shared clonotypes between healthy human individuals. Produced via immunoSEQ multiplex PCR; TCRdb's table is partial and in-frame only. The sample lists approximately 2.3 million clones, 85% to 95% occurring once. The sequenced material came from naive CD4+ T cells from PBMCs. These receptors all stem from a man between 18 and 29 years old in good health. Some clones in this sample may be carry-over from other donors' samples. The CDR3 runs from the conserved cysteine through the conserved F or W. D genes are given only for firm matches. Clone size is stated in some rows and not others, as once, few, many or a class when expanded.

v_call	clone_size	j_call	d_call	cdr3_aa	cdr3_nt
TRBV4-1	NA	TRBJ2-7	TRBD2	CASSQGTSGRGTNYEQYF	TGCGCCAGCAGCCAAGGTACTAGCGGGAGGGGAACGAACTACGAGCAGTACTTC
TRBV5-4	NA	TRBJ2-1	NA	CASSLEGSPYIYEQFF	TGTGCCAGCAGCTTGGAGGGGAGTCCGTATATCTATGAGCAGTTCTTC
TRBV5-1	NA	TRBJ1-1	TRBD1	CASSTGQAVVTEAFF	TGCGCCAGCAGCACAGGACAGGCGGTAGTTACTGAAGCTTTCTTT
TRBV9	NA	TRBJ2-3	NA	CASSPDLLSTDTQYF	TGTGCCAGCAGCCCTGACCTGCTCAGCACAGATACGCAGTATTTT
TRBV28	NA	TRBJ2-3	TRBD2	CASSFSGRADTQYF	TGTGCCAGCAGTTTTAGCGGGAGGGCAGATACGCAGTATTTT
TRBV13	NA	TRBJ2-1	NA	CASSLGQGRHEQFF	TGTGCCAGCAGCTTAGGCCAGGGTAGGCATGAGCAGTTCTTC
TRBV7-3	NA	TRBJ2-5	NA	CASSLTQGETQYF	TGTGCCAGCAGCTTAACGCAGGGTGAGACCCAGTACTTC
TRBV10-3	NA	TRBJ1-4	TRBD1	CAIRPGQGDEKLFF	TGTGCCATCAGACCGGGACAGGGTGATGAAAAACTGTTTTTT
TRBV30	NA	TRBJ1-2	NA	CAWSFLESEGYGYTF	TGTGCCTGGAGCTTTCTTGAGTCGGAGGGCTATGGCTACACCTTC
TRBV6-6	NA	TRBJ1-1	TRBD1	CASSRGQAEAFF	TGTGCCAGCAGCCGAGGACAGGCCGAAGCTTTCTTT
TRBV18	NA	TRBJ1-1	NA	CASSPRDLNTEAFF	TGTGCCAGCTCACCACGGGACCTGAACACTGAAGCTTTCTTT
TRBV6-5	NA	TRBJ1-2	TRBD1	CASSPRGTNYGYTF	TGTGCCAGCAGTCCCAGGGGGACTAACTATGGCTACACCTTC
TRBV7-6	NA	TRBJ2-3	NA	CASSPDVHQTDTQYF	TGTGCCAGCAGCCCGGACGTCCACCAAACGGATACGCAGTATTTT
TRBV7-2	NA	TRBJ2-7	TRBD2	CASSPDLRLAGPSYEQYF	TGTGCCAGCAGCCCAGATCTGAGACTAGCGGGGCCCTCCTACGAGCAGTACTTC
TRBV19	NA	TRBJ2-6	NA	CASSPTPGSGANVLTF	TGTGCCAGTAGCCCTACCCCAGGGTCAGGGGCCAACGTCCTGACTTTC
TRBV5-1	NA	TRBJ2-3	TRBD2	CASSYLAGITDTQYF	TGCGCCAGCAGCTACCTAGCGGGAATAACAGATACGCAGTATTTT
TRBV5-4	NA	TRBJ2-2	NA	CASSAAGPKGGELFF	TGTGCCAGCAGCGCTGCCGGGCCCAAGGGCGGGGAGCTGTTTTTT
TRBV6-6	NA	TRBJ2-7	TRBD1	CASTNRQGTQYEQYF	TGTGCCAGCACCAACAGACAGGGGACGCAGTACGAGCAGTACTTC
TRBV5-6	NA	TRBJ1-3	NA	CASSSKPSGNTIYF	TGTGCCAGCAGCTCGAAGCCGTCTGGAAACACCATATATTTT
TRBV9	NA	TRBJ2-3	TRBD2	CASSVDRREGRKDTQYF	TGTGCCAGCAGCGTAGATCGGCGGGAGGGCCGGAAAGATACGCAGTATTTT
TRBV2	once	TRBJ1-6	TRBD1	CAGQGPNSPLHF	TGTGCCGGACAGGGGCCAAATTCACCCCTCCACTTT
TRBV5-4	NA	TRBJ2-3	TRBD2	CASSSRLAGVTDTQYF	TGTGCCAGCAGCTCCCGACTAGCGGGAGTAACAGATACGCAGTATTTT
TRBV10-3	NA	TRBJ2-5	NA	CAISVREETQYF	TGTGCCATCAGTGTTAGAGAAGAGACCCAGTACTTC
TRBV30	NA	TRBJ1-5	NA	CAWSVRGAQPQHF	TGTGCCTGGAGTGTAAGGGGGGCTCAGCCCCAGCATTTT
TRBV11-2	NA	TRBJ2-3	NA	CASSLDLEDTQYF	TGTGCCAGCAGCTTAGATCTTGAGGATACGCAGTATTTT
TRBV28	NA	TRBJ1-1	NA	CATGTEAFF	TGTGCAACCGGCACTGAAGCTTTCTTT
TRBV15	NA	TRBJ1-1	NA	CATRQGTDAEAFF	TGTGCCACCAGGCAGGGAACTGATGCTGAAGCTTTCTTT
TRBV28	NA	TRBJ1-1	NA	CASSPPLHLNTEAFF	TGTGCCAGCAGTCCCCCACTCCACCTGAACACTGAAGCTTTCTTT
TRBV6-1	NA	TRBJ1-2	NA	CASNVKAGYTF	TGTGCCAGCAATGTAAAGGCTGGCTACACCTTC
TRBV5-1	NA	TRBJ2-5	TRBD1	CASRGRGQGARETQYF	TGCGCCAGCAGGGGGCGGGGACAGGGGGCGCGAGAGACCCAGTACTTC
TRBV5-1	NA	TRBJ2-1	NA	CASSRGLVNEQFF	TGCGCCAGCAGCAGGGGACTGGTAAATGAGCAGTTCTTC
TRBV28	NA	TRBJ1-3	NA	CASSPHTAFSGNTIYF	TGTGCCAGCAGCCCCCACACAGCCTTCTCTGGAAACACCATATATTTT
TRBV6-1	NA	TRBJ1-3	TRBD1	CARGKGQPIYF	TGTGCCAGGGGGAAGGGACAGCCCATATATTTT
TRBV28	NA	TRBJ2-7	NA	CASSLGRAGGLEQYF	TGTGCCAGCAGCCTCGGTCGAGCGGGTGGGTTAGAGCAGTACTTC
TRBV7-9	NA	TRBJ1-3	TRBD1	CASSPRTGLSGNTIYF	TGTGCCAGCAGCCCTCGGACAGGGCTCTCTGGAAACACCATATATTTT
TRBV2	NA	TRBJ2-5	TRBD1	CASNMDRGKETQYF	TGTGCCAGCAACATGGACAGGGGGAAAGAGACCCAGTACTTC
TRBV28	NA	TRBJ2-5	NA	CASSRNQETQYF	TGTGCCAGCTCTAGGAATCAAGAGACCCAGTACTTC
TRBV27	NA	TRBJ2-1	TRBD2	CASSLSPSGFYNEQFF	TGTGCCAGCAGTTTATCACCTAGCGGGTTTTACAATGAGCAGTTCTTC
TRBV7-9	NA	TRBJ1-2	NA	CASSLVSHNYGYTF	TGTGCCAGCAGCTTAGTCAGCCATAACTATGGCTACACCTTC
TRBV27	NA	TRBJ1-1	NA	CASSRGGEAFF	TGTGCCAGCAGCCGGGGGGGTGAAGCTTTCTTT
TRBV2	few	TRBJ1-2	NA	CASSESPQGFGYTF	TGTGCCAGCAGTGAATCCCCCCAGGGATTTGGCTACACCTTC
TRBV5-4	NA	TRBJ1-1	NA	CASSTGNTEAFF	TGTGCCAGCAGCACAGGGAACACTGAAGCTTTCTTT
TRBV28	NA	TRBJ2-7	TRBD1	CASSSGTGSPYEQYF	TGTGCCAGCAGTTCCGGGACAGGGTCCCCCTACGAGCAGTACTTC
TRBV7-9	NA	TRBJ2-1	NA	CASSLSPAGPQFF	TGTGCCAGCAGCTTAAGTCCGGCCGGTCCGCAGTTCTTC
TRBV30	NA	TRBJ2-2	TRBD2	CAWSRAGPNTGELFF	TGTGCCTGGAGTCGAGCGGGGCCGAACACCGGGGAGCTGTTTTTT
TRBV5-4	NA	TRBJ2-3	NA	CASSLETSRTDTQYF	TGTGCCAGCAGCTTAGAAACTTCTCGCACAGATACGCAGTATTTT
TRBV2	NA	TRBJ2-7	TRBD1	CASSVSSLRGQGAYEQYF	TGTGCCAGCAGTGTTTCTTCGTTGCGCGGACAGGGGGCATACGAGCAGTACTTC
TRBV2	NA	TRBJ2-7	NA	CASRVDRLQAYEQYF	TGTGCCAGCAGGGTGGACCGTCTTCAAGCCTACGAGCAGTACTTC
TRBV6-6	NA	TRBJ1-2	NA	CASSQTNYGYTF	TGTGCCAGCTCCCAGACTAACTATGGCTACACCTTC
TRBV28	NA	TRBJ2-7	NA	CASSRFPQGPYEQYF	TGTGCCAGCAGCCGCTTCCCACAGGGACCGTACGAGCAGTACTTC
TRBV7-8	NA	TRBJ2-5	NA	CASSHFQGWVLLQETQYF	TGTGCCAGCAGCCATTTTCAGGGATGGGTTTTATTACAAGAGACCCAGTACTTC
TRBV15	NA	TRBJ2-7	NA	CATSRSLGGAPPVQYF	TGTGCCACCAGCAGATCCCTGGGCGGGGCGCCCCCCGTGCAGTACTTC
TRBV5-4	NA	TRBJ2-7	NA	CASSPVFGGASEQYF	TGTGCCAGCAGCCCCGTGTTTGGGGGGGCGAGCGAGCAGTACTTC